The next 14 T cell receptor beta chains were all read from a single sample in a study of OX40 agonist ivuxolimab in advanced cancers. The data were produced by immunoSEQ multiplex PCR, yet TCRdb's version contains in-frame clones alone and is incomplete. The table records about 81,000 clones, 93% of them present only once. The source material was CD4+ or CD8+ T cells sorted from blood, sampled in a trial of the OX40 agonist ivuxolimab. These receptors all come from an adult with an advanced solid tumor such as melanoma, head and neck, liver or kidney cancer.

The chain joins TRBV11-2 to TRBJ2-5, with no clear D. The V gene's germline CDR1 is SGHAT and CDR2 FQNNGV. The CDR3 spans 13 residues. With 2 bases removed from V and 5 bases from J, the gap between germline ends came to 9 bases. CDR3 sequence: CASSLRAVETQYF. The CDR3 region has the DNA TGTGCCAGCAGCTTACGGGCTGTGGAGACCCAGTACTTC.

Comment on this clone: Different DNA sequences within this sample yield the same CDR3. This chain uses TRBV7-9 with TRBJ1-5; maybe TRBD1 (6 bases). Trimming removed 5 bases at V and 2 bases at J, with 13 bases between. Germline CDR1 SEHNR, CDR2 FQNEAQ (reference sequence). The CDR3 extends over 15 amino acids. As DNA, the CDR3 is TGTGCCAGCAGCCCGAGGGGGGGCGGCAATCAGCCCCAGCATTTT. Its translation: CASSPRGGGNQPQHF.

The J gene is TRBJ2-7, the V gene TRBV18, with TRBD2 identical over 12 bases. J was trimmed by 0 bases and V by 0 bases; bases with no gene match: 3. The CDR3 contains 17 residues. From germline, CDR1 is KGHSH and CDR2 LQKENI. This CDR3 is CASSPPGLAGYSYEQYF. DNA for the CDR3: TGTGCCAGCTCACCACCCGGACTAGCGGGGTACTCCTACGAGCAGTACTTC.

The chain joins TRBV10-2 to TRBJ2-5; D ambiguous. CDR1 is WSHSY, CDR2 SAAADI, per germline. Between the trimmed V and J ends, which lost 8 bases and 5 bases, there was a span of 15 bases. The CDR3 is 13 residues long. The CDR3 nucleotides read TGCGCCAGCGGGCCCGAGAGGATCGAGACCCAGTACTTC. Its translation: CASGPERIETQYF.

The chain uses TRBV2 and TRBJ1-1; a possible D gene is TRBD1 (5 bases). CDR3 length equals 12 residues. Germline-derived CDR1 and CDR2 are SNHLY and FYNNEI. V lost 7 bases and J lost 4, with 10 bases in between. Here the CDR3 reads CASKDSSTEAFF. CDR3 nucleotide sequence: TGTGCCAGCAAAGACAGCAGCACTGAAGCTTTCTTT.

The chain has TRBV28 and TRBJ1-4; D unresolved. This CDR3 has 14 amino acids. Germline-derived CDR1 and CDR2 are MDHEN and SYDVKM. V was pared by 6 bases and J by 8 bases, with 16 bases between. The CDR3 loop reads CASRGDVPGEKLFF. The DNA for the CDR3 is TGTGCCAGCAGGGGAGACGTCCCCGGCGAAAAACTGTTTTTT.

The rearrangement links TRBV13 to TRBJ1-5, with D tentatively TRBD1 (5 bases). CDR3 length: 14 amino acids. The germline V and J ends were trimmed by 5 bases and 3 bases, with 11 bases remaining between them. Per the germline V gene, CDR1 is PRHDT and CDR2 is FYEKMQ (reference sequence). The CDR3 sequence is CASSLAGYNQPQHF. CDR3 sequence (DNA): TGTGCCAGCAGCCTTGCAGGGTACAATCAGCCCCAGCATTTT.

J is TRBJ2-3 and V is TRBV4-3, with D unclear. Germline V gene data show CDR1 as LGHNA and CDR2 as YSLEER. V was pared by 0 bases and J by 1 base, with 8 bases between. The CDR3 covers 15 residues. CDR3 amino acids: CASSQDSSRTDTQYF. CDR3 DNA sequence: TGCGCCAGCAGCCAAGACTCTTCACGCACAGATACGCAGTATTTT.

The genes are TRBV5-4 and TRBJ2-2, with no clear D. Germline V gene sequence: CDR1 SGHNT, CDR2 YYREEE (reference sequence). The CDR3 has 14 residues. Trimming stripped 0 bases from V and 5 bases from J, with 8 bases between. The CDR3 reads CASSLGYATGELFF. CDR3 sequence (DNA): TGTGCCAGCAGCTTGGGCTATGCGACCGGGGAGCTGTTTTTT.

Written as DNA, the CDR3 is TGTGCCAGCAGCTTCGGAGGACAGACTTTCTATGGCTACACCTTC. Translating gives CASSFGGQTFYGYTF. The J gene is TRBJ1-2, the V gene TRBV11-2, with D maybe TRBD1 (6 bases). The germline CDR1 and CDR2 sequences are SGHAT and FQNNGV. There are 15 residues in the CDR3. The V end was cut by 3 bases, the J end by 4 bases, with 15 bases between. Based on the CDR3 plus reference TRBV11-2 and TRBJ1-2, the full variable domain is EAGVAQSPRYKIIEKRQSVAFWCNPISGHATLYWYQQILGQGPKLLIQFQNNGVVDDSQLPKDRFSAERLKGVDSTLKIQPAKLEDSAVYLCASSFGGQTFYGYTFGSGTRLTVV.

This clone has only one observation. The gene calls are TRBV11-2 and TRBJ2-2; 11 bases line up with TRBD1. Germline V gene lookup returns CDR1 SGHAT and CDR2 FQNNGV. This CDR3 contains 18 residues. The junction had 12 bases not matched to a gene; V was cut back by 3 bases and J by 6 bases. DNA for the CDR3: TGTGCCAGCAGCTTCCCCACGCTCGGACAGGGGGCCGCCGGGGAGCTGTTTTTT. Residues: CASSFPTLGQGAAGELFF.

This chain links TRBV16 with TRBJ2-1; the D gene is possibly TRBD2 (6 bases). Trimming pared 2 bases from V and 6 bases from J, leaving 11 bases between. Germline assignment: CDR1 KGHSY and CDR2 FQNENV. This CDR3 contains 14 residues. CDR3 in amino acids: CASSQAGRGNEQFF. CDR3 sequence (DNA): TGTGCCAGCAGCCAAGCGGGACGTGGCAATGAGCAGTTCTTC.

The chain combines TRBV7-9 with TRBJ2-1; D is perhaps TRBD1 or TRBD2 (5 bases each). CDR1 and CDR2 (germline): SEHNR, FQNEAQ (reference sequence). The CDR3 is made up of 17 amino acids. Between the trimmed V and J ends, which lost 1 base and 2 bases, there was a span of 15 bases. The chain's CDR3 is CASSLGEGPLAYNEQFF. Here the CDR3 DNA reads TGTGCCAGCAGCTTAGGAGAGGGGCCCCTGGCCTACAATGAGCAGTTCTTC.

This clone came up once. CDR3 bases: TGTGCCAGCAGAATGCTCGACGCGGACAGGGCCAAAAACATTCAGTACTTC. It encodes CASRMLDADRAKNIQYF. The V call is TRBV28, the J call TRBJ2-4, with 7 bases fitting TRBD1. After removal of 6 bases from V and 1 base from J, the junction contained 12 bases not matched to a gene. The length of the CDR3 is 17 residues. Looked up from germline, CDR1 is MDHEN and CDR2 is SYDVKM.